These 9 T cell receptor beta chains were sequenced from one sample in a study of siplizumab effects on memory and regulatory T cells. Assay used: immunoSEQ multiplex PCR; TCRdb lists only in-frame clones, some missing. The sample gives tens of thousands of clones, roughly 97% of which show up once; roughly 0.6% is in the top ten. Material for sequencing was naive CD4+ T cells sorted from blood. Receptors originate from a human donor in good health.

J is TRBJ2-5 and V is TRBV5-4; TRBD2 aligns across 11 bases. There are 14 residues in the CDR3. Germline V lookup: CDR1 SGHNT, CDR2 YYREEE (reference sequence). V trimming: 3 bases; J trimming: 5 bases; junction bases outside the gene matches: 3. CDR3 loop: CASSSTSGSETQYF. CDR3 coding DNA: TGTGCCAGCAGCTCTACTAGCGGGAGCGAGACCCAGTACTTC. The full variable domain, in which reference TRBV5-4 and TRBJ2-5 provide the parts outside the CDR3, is ETGVTQSPTHLIKTRGQQVTLRCSSQSGHNTVSWYQQALGQGPQFIFQYYREEENGRGNFPPRFSGLQFPNYSSELNVNALELDDSALYLCASSSTSGSETQYFGPGTRLLVL.

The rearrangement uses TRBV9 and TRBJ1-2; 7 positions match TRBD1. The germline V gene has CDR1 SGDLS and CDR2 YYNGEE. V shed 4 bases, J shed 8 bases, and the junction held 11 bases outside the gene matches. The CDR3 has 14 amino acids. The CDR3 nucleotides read TGTGCCAGCAGCACGCGGACGCCAGGGGGGGGCTACACCTTC. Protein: CASSTRTPGGGYTF.

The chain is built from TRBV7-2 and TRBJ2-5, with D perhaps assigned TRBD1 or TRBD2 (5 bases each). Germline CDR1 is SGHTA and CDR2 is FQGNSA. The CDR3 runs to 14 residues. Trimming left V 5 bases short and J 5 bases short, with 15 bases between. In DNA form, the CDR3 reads TGTGCCAGCAGCACGCAGCTGGGGGTGGAGACCCAGTACTTC. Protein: CASSTQLGVETQYF.

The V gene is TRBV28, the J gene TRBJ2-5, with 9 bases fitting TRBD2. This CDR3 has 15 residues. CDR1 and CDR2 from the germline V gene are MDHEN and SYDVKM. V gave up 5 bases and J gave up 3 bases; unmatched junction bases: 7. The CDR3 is CASSTRTSAKETQYF. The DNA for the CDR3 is TGTGCCAGCAGTACACGGACTAGCGCCAAAGAGACCCAGTACTTC.

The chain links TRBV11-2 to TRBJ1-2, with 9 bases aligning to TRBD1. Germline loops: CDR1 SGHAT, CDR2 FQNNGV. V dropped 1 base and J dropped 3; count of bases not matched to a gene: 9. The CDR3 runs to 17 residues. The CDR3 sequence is CASSLGRGQGHHYGYTF. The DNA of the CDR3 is TGTGCCAGCAGCTTAGGCCGGGGACAGGGACACCACTATGGCTACACCTTC.

The CDR3 nucleotides are TGTGCCAGCAGTTTAGAAGTGGGCGAGCAGTACTTC. Amino acids: CASSLEVGEQYF. The chain joins TRBV28 to TRBJ2-7; D is uncertain. V gave up 2 bases and J gave up 6 bases, with 8 bases separating them. The CDR3 covers 12 residues. Per the germline V gene, CDR1 is MDHEN and CDR2 is SYDVKM.

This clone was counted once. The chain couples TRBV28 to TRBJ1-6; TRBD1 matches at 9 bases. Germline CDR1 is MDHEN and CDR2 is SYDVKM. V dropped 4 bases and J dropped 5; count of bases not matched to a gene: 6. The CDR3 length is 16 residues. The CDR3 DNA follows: TGTGCCAGCAGTTCACCGGGACAGGGCCATAATTCACCCCTCCACTTT. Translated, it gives CASSSPGQGHNSPLHF.

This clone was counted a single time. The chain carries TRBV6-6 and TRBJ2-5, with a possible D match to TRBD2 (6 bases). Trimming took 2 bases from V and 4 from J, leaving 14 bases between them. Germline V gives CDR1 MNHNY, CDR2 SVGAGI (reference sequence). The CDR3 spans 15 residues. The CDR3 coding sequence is TGTGCCAGCAGTTACAGGGACGGGAGTGTAGAGACCCAGTACTTC. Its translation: CASSYRDGSVETQYF.

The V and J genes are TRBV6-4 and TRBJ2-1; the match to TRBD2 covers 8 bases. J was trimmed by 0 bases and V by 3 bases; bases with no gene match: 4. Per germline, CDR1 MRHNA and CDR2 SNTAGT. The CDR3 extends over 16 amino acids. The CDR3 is CASSEEGTSSYNEQFF. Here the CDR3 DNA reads TGTGCCAGCAGTGAAGAAGGGACTAGCTCCTACAATGAGCAGTTCTTC.